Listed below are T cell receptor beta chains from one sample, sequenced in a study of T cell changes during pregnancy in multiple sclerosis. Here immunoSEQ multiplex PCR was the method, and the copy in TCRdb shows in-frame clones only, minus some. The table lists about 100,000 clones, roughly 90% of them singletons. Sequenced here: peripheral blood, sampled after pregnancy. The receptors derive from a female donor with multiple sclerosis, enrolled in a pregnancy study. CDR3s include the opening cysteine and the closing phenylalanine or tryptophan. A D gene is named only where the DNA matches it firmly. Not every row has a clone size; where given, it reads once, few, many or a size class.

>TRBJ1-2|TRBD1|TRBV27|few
CASSATTGTGPSNYGYTF
TGTGCCAGCAGTGCAACAACCGGGACAGGTCCCTCTAACTATGGCTACACCTTC
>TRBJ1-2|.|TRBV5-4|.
CASSSATGTMGYGYTF
TGTGCCAGCAGCTCCGCAACAGGGACGATGGGCTATGGCTACACCTTC
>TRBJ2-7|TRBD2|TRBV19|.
CASSIGLAGGEQYF
TGTGCCAGTAGTATAGGTCTAGCGGGAGGTGAGCAGTACTTC
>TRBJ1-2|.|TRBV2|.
CATTGQAYYGHTF
TGTGCCACCACCGGTCAAGCTTACTATGGCCACACCTTC
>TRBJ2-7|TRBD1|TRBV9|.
CASSVGQALTYEQYF
TGTGCCAGCAGCGTTGGACAGGCTCTAACCTACGAGCAGTACTTC
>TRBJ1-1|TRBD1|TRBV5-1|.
CASSLNFRPGQGNTEAFF
TGCGCCAGCAGCTTGAACTTTCGCCCGGGACAGGGGAACACTGAAGCTTTCTTT
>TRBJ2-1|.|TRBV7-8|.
CASSLVWEVQFF
TGTGCCAGCAGCTTAGTGTGGGAGGTCCAGTTCTTC
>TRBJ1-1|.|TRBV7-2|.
CASSPWGQNTEAFF
TGTGCCAGCAGCCCCTGGGGACAGAACACTGAAGCTTTCTTT
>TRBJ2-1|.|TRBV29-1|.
CSAGLGRYNEQFF
TGCAGCGCAGGACTCGGACGGTACAATGAGCAGTTCTTC
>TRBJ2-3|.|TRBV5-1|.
CASSLDPASASTDTQYF
TGCGCCAGCAGCTTGGATCCGGCTAGCGCCAGCACAGATACGCAGTATTTT
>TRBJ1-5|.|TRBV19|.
CASSVFDQPQHF
TGTGCCAGTAGTGTATTTGATCAGCCCCAGCATTTT
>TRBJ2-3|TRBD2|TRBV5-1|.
CASSPQLAGGKYGTQYF
TGCGCCAGCAGCCCACAACTAGCGGGGGGGAAATACGGTACGCAGTATTTT
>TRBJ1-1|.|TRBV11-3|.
CASSSSMNTEAFF
TGTGCCAGCAGCTCTTCTATGAACACTGAAGCTTTCTTT
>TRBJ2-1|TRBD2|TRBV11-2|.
CASSLITGGVEQFF
TGTGCCAGCAGCTTAATAACGGGAGGAGTTGAGCAGTTCTTC
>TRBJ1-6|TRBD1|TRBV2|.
CASMGQGFSPLHF
TGTGCCAGCATGGGACAGGGCTTTTCACCCCTCCACTTT
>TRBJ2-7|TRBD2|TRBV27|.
CASSPGTSAKSYEQYF
TGTGCCAGCAGCCCTGGGACTAGCGCTAAATCCTACGAGCAGTACTTC
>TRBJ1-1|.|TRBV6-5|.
CASSYYTGEAFF
TGTGCCAGCAGTTACTATACGGGTGAAGCTTTCTTT
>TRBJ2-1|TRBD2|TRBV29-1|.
CSVATSGYNEQFF
TGCAGCGTTGCGACTAGCGGATACAATGAGCAGTTCTTC
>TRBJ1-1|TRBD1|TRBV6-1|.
CASSGSTGGTEAFF
TGTGCCAGCAGTGGTTCTACAGGGGGCACTGAAGCTTTCTTT
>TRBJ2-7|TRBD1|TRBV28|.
CASSPTPRTGTYEQYF
TGTGCCAGCAGCCCAACCCCCAGGACAGGGACCTACGAGCAGTACTTC
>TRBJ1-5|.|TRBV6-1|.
CASSLQGKYQPQHF
TGTGCCAGCAGCCTACAGGGTAAATACCAGCCCCAGCATTTT
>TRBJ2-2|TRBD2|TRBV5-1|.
CASSSRMAGAGGELFF
TGCGCCAGCAGCTCCCGTATGGCGGGAGCGGGCGGGGAGCTGTTTTTT
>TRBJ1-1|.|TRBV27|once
CASSLKQGIATEAFF
TGTGCCAGCAGTTTAAAGCAGGGGATCGCCACTGAAGCTTTCTTT
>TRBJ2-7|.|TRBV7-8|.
CASATGDGYEQYF
TGTGCCAGCGCGACGGGAGATGGGTACGAGCAGTACTTC